This TCR beta chain was recovered during a study of blood T cell repertoires in COVID-19. In the study overall: PBMCs, B-cell-depleted T cells, or T cells provided the cDNA or gDNA that made up the material.

Participants, 18 to 89 years old, spanned 25 or so US areas. Each recovered donor of Cohort 3 presented with two negative PCRs, clearance, or symptom resolution. The trim removed 0 bases at V and 4 bases at J, leaving 0 bases unmatched. The length of the CDR3 is 13 residues. Per the germline V gene, CDR1 is SGHDT and CDR2 is YYEEEE. In the original analysis: How many nucleated cells were present was estimated from reference gene primer amplification. The table came from immunoSEQ multiplex PCR; TCRdb's copy has only in-frame clones and leaves some out. The DNA gave D and trimming, while V, J and clone size come from that table. The sample has 150,000 to 200,000 clones, more than 70% seen once.

The sample comprised PBMCs or T cells enriched from blood (not recorded which). This clonotype was obtained from a man aged 40-49 years who had recovered from COVID-19. The rearrangement joins TRBV5-6 to TRBJ2-5; 7 bases fit TRBD1. CDR3 region: CASSLDRGETQYF. Written as DNA, the CDR3 is TGTGCCAGCAGCTTGGACAGGGGAGAGACCCAGTACTTC. The full variable domain, with the rest looked up from reference TRBV5-6 and TRBJ2-5, is DAGVTQSPTHLIKTRGQQVTLRCSPKSGHDTVSWYQQALGQGPQFIFQYYEEEERQRGNFPDRFSGHQFPNYSSELNVNALLLGDSALYLCASSLDRGETQYFGPGTRLLVL.